Below, 3 T cell receptor beta chains from the same sample are listed, as sequenced in a study of PD-1 blockade in classical Hodgkin lymphoma. The method was immunoSEQ multiplex PCR; TCRdb's version includes in-frame clones alone and lacks a portion of them. Among 90,000 to 100,000 clones, roughly 79% were seen once, and the ten largest hold 16%. Every patient had relapsed following autologous stem cell transplantation, and cohorts differed in brentuximab vedotin exposure. This sample comprised peripheral blood mononuclear cells (PBMCs), obtained before the second cycle of nivolumab. These receptors were taken from a human donor with classical Hodgkin lymphoma.

In regard to this clone: Different DNA sequences within this sample yield the same CDR3. The chain links TRBV29-1 to TRBJ1-2; 11 nucleotides align to TRBD1. CDR3 length equals 13 residues. Germline CDR1 reads SQVTM; CDR2 reads ANQGSEA. J gave up 8 bases and V 4 bases, and 6 bases lay outside the gene matches. CDR3 coding DNA: TGCAGCGTTGTTGGACAGGGGGCATGGGGCTACACCTTC. It is translated as CSVVGQGAWGYTF.

CDR3 nucleotides: TGTGCCAGCAGTATAGGACAGGGACTAGATACGCAGTATTTT. Translation: CASSIGQGLDTQYF. This rearrangement joins TRBV6-1 to TRBJ2-3, with TRBD1 matching over 8 bases. Germline CDR1 reads MNHNS; CDR2 reads SASEGT. This CDR3 region has 14 residues. With 5 bases clipped from V and 5 bases from J, the junction kept 6 bases outside the gene matches.

V is TRBV9 and J is TRBJ2-1, with 10 bases lining up with TRBD1. After removal of 4 bases from V and 5 bases from J, the junction contained 9 bases not matched to a gene. The CDR3 sequence is 16 residues long. Germline V lookup: CDR1 SGDLS, CDR2 YYNGEE. CDR3 DNA sequence: TGTGCCAGCAGCCCACCGACAGGGGGCGAACACAATGAGCAGTTCTTC. As protein: CASSPPTGGEHNEQFF.